Listed here are 31 T cell receptor beta chains from one sample, sequenced in a study of tumor T cells in aggressive B-cell lymphoma (dated by TCRdb to about 2017). Receptor libraries were prepared by the immunoSEQ multiplex PCR assay. This is the immuneACCESS table as TCRdb keeps it, with only in-frame sequences that have V and J called. A part of the clones is gone; compared with another copy, unresolved V genes explain less than half, and the rest is unexplained. The sample data list about 1,900 clones, and 90% of these were observed just once. The top ten clones comprise approximately 3.2% of the sample. The sample was tumor tissue. These receptors came from an adult with diffuse large B cell lymphoma.

CDR3 DNA: TGTGCCAGCAATAACAGCGGGAGTACACAAAGTCGGGCCAACGTCCTGACTTTC. This gives the protein CASNNSGSTQSRANVLTF. J is TRBJ2-6 and V is TRBV5-2; TRBD2 was called by the table and not checked on the DNA. TRBV5-2 is a pseudogene. The CDR3 runs 18 residues.

This rearrangement joins TRBV28 to TRBJ1-4; TRBD1 aligns across 8 bases. Germline V lookup: CDR1 MDHEN, CDR2 SYDVKM. The junction had 6 bases not matched to a gene; V was cut back by 4 bases and J by 5 bases. This CDR3 spans 15 amino acids. The CDR3 loop reads CASSSIQGANEKLFF. The DNA of the CDR3 is TGTGCCAGCAGTTCCATCCAGGGGGCCAATGAAAAACTGTTTTTT.

This chain links TRBV5-6 with TRBJ2-7, with unresolved D. There are 14 residues in the CDR3. Germline V CDR1 and CDR2: SGHDT, YYEEEE. V was trimmed by 1 base and J by 6 bases, leaving 14 bases between them. CDR3 residues: CASSLKLLMIEQYF. CDR3 bases: TGTGCCAGCAGCTTGAAACTACTCATGATCGAGCAGTACTTC.

The chain combines TRBV9 with TRBJ2-7; 9 bases match TRBD2. Germline CDR1 reads SGDLS; CDR2 reads YYNGEE. Trimming at V came to 0 bases and at J to 7 bases, leaving 5 bases not matched to a gene. This CDR3 has 14 amino acids. The CDR3 nucleotides are TGTGCCAGCAGCGTAGGGGGTAGCGGGAGTGAGCAGTACTTC. Its protein product is CASSVGGSGSEQYF.

The chain is built from TRBV6-5 and TRBJ1-2; D not certain. The V gene's germline CDR1 is MNHEY and CDR2 SVGAGI. This CDR3 has 13 amino acids. V lost 2 bases and J 6 bases, leaving 10 bases between the germline ends. This CDR3 is CASSYEGSHGYTF. The CDR3 DNA is TGTGCCAGCAGTTACGAGGGCTCGCATGGCTACACCTTC.

The chain uses TRBV6-5 and TRBJ1-1; the D gene is possibly TRBD1 (5 bases). Germline V gene data show CDR1 as MNHEY and CDR2 as SVGAGI. Trimming stripped 7 bases from V and 0 bases from J, with 15 bases between. The CDR3 loop spans 15 amino acids. The DNA for the CDR3 is TGTGCCAGCATGCGGGGACGAGACATGAACACTGAAGCTTTCTTT. Its protein is CASMRGRDMNTEAFF.

The chain carries TRBV27 and TRBJ2-1; 8 nucleotides agree with TRBD2. Germline trimming cut 2 bases from V and 4 bases from J; bases unmatched to any gene: 4. Germline CDR1 MNHEY, CDR2 SMNVEV (reference sequence). This CDR3 has 15 amino acids. The CDR3: CASSLGSGIYNEQFF. The CDR3 region has the DNA TGTGCCAGCAGTTTAGGTAGCGGGATTTACAATGAGCAGTTCTTC.

The CDR3 reads CSARQGNGYTF. DNA for the CDR3: TGCAGTGCTAGACAGGGGAATGGCTACACCTTC. The J gene is TRBJ1-2, the V gene TRBV20-1; a possible D gene is TRBD1 (6 bases). Trimming left V 2 bases short and J 6 bases short, with 7 bases between. Germline V gene sequence: CDR1 DFQATT, CDR2 SNEGSKA (reference sequence). This CDR3 is built from 11 residues.

CDR3 DNA sequence: TGTGCCAGCAGTGAACGCAGGCCGGGAGCCAACGTCCTGACTTTC. Its protein product is CASSERRPGANVLTF. The chain joins TRBV2 to TRBJ2-6, with a weak D call TRBD2 (5 bases). CDR1 and CDR2 from the germline V gene are SNHLY and FYNNEI. Trimming removed 2 bases from V and 7 bases from J, with 12 bases in between. The CDR3 is 15 amino acids.

About this clone: Other DNA variants within this sample encode the same CDR3. The V call is TRBV7-9, the J call TRBJ2-2, with 10 bases lining up with TRBD1. Per germline, CDR1 SEHNR and CDR2 FQNEAQ (reference sequence). V lost 6 bases, J lost 1 base, and 11 bases stayed unmatched. CDR3 length: 18 residues. The CDR3 DNA follows: TGTGCCAGCAGTTCACCCCCGGGACAGGGGATGAACACCGGGGAGCTGTTTTTT. Protein product: CASSSPPGQGMNTGELFF.

The chain uses TRBV19 and TRBJ1-1, with a tentative D call TRBD1 (5 bases). The CDR3 is 12 amino acids. Germline V gene lookup returns CDR1 LNHDA and CDR2 SQIVND (reference sequence). V gave up 7 bases and J gave up 5 bases, with 11 bases separating them. DNA for the CDR3: TGTGCCAGTACCGGCCAGGGAACTGAAGCTTTCTTT. It encodes CASTGQGTEAFF.

This chain uses TRBV28 with TRBJ1-2; D is unresolved. CDR1 and CDR2 (germline): MDHEN, SYDVKM. The V end was cut by 3 bases, the J end by 4 bases, with 9 bases between. This CDR3 has 13 residues. The CDR3 region is CASSFGQIYGYTF. Written as DNA, the CDR3 is TGTGCCAGCAGTTTTGGGCAGATCTATGGCTACACCTTC.

This rearrangement joins TRBV20-1 to TRBJ2-7; D is possibly TRBD2 (6 bases). V lost 8 bases, J lost 3 bases, and 11 bases lay in between. Germline CDR1 reads DFQATT; CDR2 reads SNEGSKA (reference sequence). The CDR3 length is 11 residues. CDR3: CSPRGDYEQYF. The CDR3 DNA reads TGCAGTCCACGCGGGGACTACGAGCAGTACTTC.

The rearrangement joins TRBV6-5 to TRBJ1-5, with 10 positions matching TRBD1. The germline CDR1 and CDR2 sequences are MNHEY and SVGAGI. Trimming cost V 4 bases and J 7 bases; bases outside gene matches: 4. The CDR3 length is 14 residues. CDR3 loop: CASSWDRGRQPQHF. The CDR3 nucleotides are TGTGCCAGCAGTTGGGACAGGGGTAGACAGCCCCAGCATTTT.

The rearrangement links TRBV29-1 to TRBJ2-2; D gene uncertain. Germline assignment: CDR1 SQVTM and CDR2 ANQGSEA. The CDR3 has 14 residues. Trimming shortened V by 5 bases and J by 5 bases, and 15 bases separated the two germline ends. The chain's CDR3 is CSVSRYKATGELFF. The CDR3 DNA reads as TGCAGCGTTTCGAGGTACAAAGCGACCGGGGAGCTGTTTTTT.

The chain links TRBV27 to TRBJ2-2; a weak D match, TRBD1 (5 bases). The CDR3 is 11 amino acids. V was cut by 6 bases and J by 8 bases, with 7 bases left in between. Germline V gene data show CDR1 as MNHEY and CDR2 as SMNVEV (reference sequence). The CDR3 here is CASRQAGELFF. DNA of the CDR3: TGTGCCAGCAGACAGGCTGGGGAGCTGTTTTTT.

This chain connects TRBV5-1 to TRBJ1-1; 10 positions agree with TRBD1. The CDR3 has 14 amino acids. V gave up 5 bases and J gave up 3 bases; unmatched junction bases: 4. Per germline, CDR1 SGHRS and CDR2 YFSETQ. CDR3 residues: CASSQDRGYTEAFF. DNA of the CDR3: TGCGCCAGCAGTCAGGACAGGGGGTACACTGAAGCTTTCTTT.

The V call is TRBV6-5, the J call TRBJ1-1, with D unresolved. The germline V gene encodes CDR1 MNHEY and CDR2 SVGAGI. Trimming pared 4 bases from V and 0 bases from J, leaving 3 bases between. The CDR3 loop spans 12 amino acids. CDR3 in amino acids: CASSSVNTEAFF. The CDR3 nucleotides read TGTGCCAGCAGTTCGGTGAACACTGAAGCTTTCTTT.

This clone was found once. This chain links TRBV28 with TRBJ1-1; no reliable D call. V was trimmed by 5 bases and J by 2 bases, leaving 9 bases between them. There are 13 residues in the CDR3. Germline lookup yields CDR1 MDHEN and CDR2 SYDVKM. The CDR3 coding sequence is TGTGCCAGCAGTCTCGACACTAACACTGAAGCTTTCTTT. Translating it yields CASSLDTNTEAFF.

This chain connects TRBV5-4 to TRBJ2-3; 9 nucleotides align to TRBD1. V was pared by 4 bases and J by 1 base, with 7 bases of the junction left unmatched. This CDR3 region has 16 residues. Germline V gene sequence: CDR1 SGHNT, CDR2 YYREEE (reference sequence). The CDR3 region has the DNA TGTGCCAGCAGCCCCGGGACAGGGTCCCGCACAGATACGCAGTATTTT. Translation gives CASSPGTGSRTDTQYF. Variable domain in full (rest from reference TRBV5-4 and TRBJ2-3): ETGVTQSPTHLIKTRGQQVTLRCSSQSGHNTVSWYQQALGQGPQFIFQYYREEENGRGNFPPRFSGLQFPNYSSELNVNALELDDSALYLCASSPGTGSRTDTQYFGPGTRLTVL.

J is TRBJ1-3 and V is TRBV18, with D maybe TRBD1 (5 bases). Looked up from germline, CDR1 is KGHSH and CDR2 is LQKENI. This CDR3 has 15 amino acids. The V end was cut by 3 bases, the J end by 5 bases, with 14 bases between. DNA of the CDR3: TGTGCCAGCTCACCGACAGCAAACCCCAGAAACACCATATATTTT. Encoded protein: CASSPTANPRNTIYF.

This CDR3 reads CSAVRSETQYF. The CDR3 DNA reads TGCAGTGCTGTCAGGTCGGAGACCCAGTACTTC. V and J are TRBV20-1 and TRBJ2-5; D gene ambiguous. The CDR3 has 11 amino acids. Per the germline V gene, CDR1 is DFQATT and CDR2 is SNEGSKA (reference sequence). V lost 5 bases to trimming and J lost 5 bases, with 9 bases between them.

The rearrangement uses TRBV5-4 and TRBJ2-7; TRBD2 agrees at 11 bases. Trimming at V came to 0 bases and at J to 7 bases, leaving 6 bases not matched to a gene. CDR1 SGHNT and CDR2 YYREEE come from the germline V gene (reference sequence). This CDR3 region has 15 residues. The CDR3 loop reads CASSLEPRLAGEQYF. DNA for the CDR3: TGTGCCAGCAGCTTGGAGCCCAGACTAGCGGGGGAGCAGTACTTC.

V is TRBV2 and J is TRBJ2-7, with D perhaps matching TRBD2 (5 bases). The CDR3 is made up of 14 amino acids. Germline V CDR1 and CDR2: SNHLY, FYNNEI. V shed 2 bases and J shed 2 bases, with 10 bases lying between them. The CDR3 loop reads CASSELKGAYEQYF. In DNA, the CDR3 is TGTGCCAGCAGTGAACTTAAGGGAGCCTACGAGCAGTACTTC.

The chain joins TRBV5-1 to TRBJ1-6; D is uncertain. Germline V lookup: CDR1 SGHRS, CDR2 YFSETQ. Between the trimmed V and J ends, which lost 1 base and 7 bases, there was a span of 6 bases. The CDR3 totals 13 residues. CDR3 sequence reads: CASSLFANSPLHF. The CDR3 DNA reads as TGCGCCAGCAGCTTGTTCGCGAATTCACCCCTCCACTTT.

CDR3 in DNA: TGCGCCAGCAGCCAACTAAAGAACGCAGATACGCAGTATTTT. This sequence encodes CASSQLKNADTQYF. V usage is TRBV5-1 and J usage is TRBJ2-3; D not certain. The germline V gene has CDR1 SGHRS and CDR2 YFSETQ. Trimming left V 4 bases short and J 4 bases short, with 13 bases between. CDR3 length: 14 residues.

The chain employs TRBV9 and TRBJ1-1; D possibly corresponds to TRBD1 (5 bases). The CDR3 runs 15 residues. Trimming took 0 bases from V and 3 from J, leaving 12 bases between them. Looked up from germline, CDR1 is SGDLS and CDR2 is YYNGEE. CDR3 in amino acids: CASSVEGVVDTEAFF. The CDR3 bases are TGTGCCAGCAGCGTAGAAGGGGTGGTGGACACTGAAGCTTTCTTT. Complete variable domain (other parts from reference TRBV9 and TRBJ1-1): DSGVTQTPKHLITATGQRVTLRCSPRSGDLSVYWYQQSLDQGLQFLIQYYNGEERAKGNILERFSAQQFPDLHSELNLSSLELGDSALYFCASSVEGVVDTEAFFGQGTRLTVV.

This clone was seen just once. This sequence joins TRBV25-1 and TRBJ2-1, with TRBD2 matching 8 bases. V lost 8 bases to trimming and J lost 5 bases; unmatched junction nucleotides: 17. Looked up from germline, CDR1 is MGHDK and CDR2 is SYGVNS. This CDR3 contains 17 residues. The CDR3 here is CASSGPPSAGGDNEQFF. In nucleotides, the CDR3 is TGTGCCAGCTCAGGCCCCCCCTCCGCGGGGGGTGACAATGAGCAGTTCTTC.

The chain links TRBV7-9 to TRBJ1-1; the D gene is possibly TRBD1 (6 bases). V lost 5 bases to trimming and J lost 2 bases, with 9 bases between them. CDR1 SEHNR and CDR2 FQNEAQ come from the germline V gene (reference sequence). This CDR3 spans 13 amino acids. CDR3 DNA: TGTGCCAGCAGCCAGGACAGCAACACTGAAGCTTTCTTT. The encoded protein is CASSQDSNTEAFF.

V is TRBV4-1 and J is TRBJ2-7, with 10 bases aligning to TRBD1. The CDR3 totals 14 residues. V lost 4 bases and J lost 5; bases outside the gene matches: 5. CDR1 MGHRA and CDR2 YSYEKL come from the germline V gene. The CDR3 region has the DNA TGCGCCAGCAGCCCCAGACAGGGGGCGAACGAGCAGTACTTC. Its protein is CASSPRQGANEQYF.

The chain carries TRBV5-1 and TRBJ2-1; D is perhaps TRBD2 (5 bases). Germline values: CDR1 SGHRS, CDR2 YFSETQ. The CDR3 totals 12 residues. With 4 bases removed from V and 8 bases from J, the gap between germline ends came to 10 bases. The CDR3 loop is CASSPWRDEQFF. In DNA, the CDR3 is TGCGCCAGCAGCCCCTGGCGGGATGAGCAGTTCTTC.